Listed below are T cell receptor beta chains from one sample, sequenced in a study of T cell clonotyping in hematopoietic cell transplantation. Here immunoSEQ multiplex PCR was the method, and the copy in TCRdb shows in-frame clones only, minus some. The sample consists of nearly 9,000 clones, roughly 85% of them appearing once. The specimen was PBMCs, collected 180 days after allogeneic stem cell transplant. These receptors were taken from a female patient between 30 and 39 years old who had an allogeneic stem cell transplant, so the T cells may come from the graft donor. Some clones in this sample may be carry-over from other donors' samples. CDR3s include the opening cysteine and the closing phenylalanine or tryptophan. Each record gives: J gene, D gene, clone size, V gene, CDR3 protein, CDR3 DNA. The D gene is left open where the match is weak. The size field is filled for only some rows; it gives once, few, many or a size class.

>TRBJ2-6|.|.|TRBV13
CASSAGDGYSGANVLTF
TGTGCCAGCAGCGCCGGGGACGGATACTCTGGGGCCAACGTCCTGACTTTC
>TRBJ2-1|TRBD2|.|TRBV7-2
CASSQPSGGASNEQFF
TGTGCCAGCAGCCAACCCAGCGGGGGGGCCTCCAATGAGCAGTTCTTC
>TRBJ2-7|TRBD1|.|TRBV4-1
CASSPWTGAYSYEQYF
TGCGCCAGCAGCCCGTGGACAGGGGCGTACTCCTACGAGCAGTACTTC
>TRBJ1-1|.|.|TRBV28
CASSLRRTMNTEAFF
TGTGCCAGCAGCCTTAGACGGACAATGAACACTGAAGCTTTCTTT
>TRBJ2-1|TRBD2|.|TRBV2
CASIKEVLAGAGRDEQFF
TGTGCCAGCATAAAAGAGGTCCTAGCGGGGGCGGGGAGGGATGAGCAGTTCTTC
>TRBJ2-7|TRBD1|.|TRBV5-4
CASSLWGQVSYEQYF
TGTGCCAGCAGCCTATGGGGACAGGTCTCCTACGAGCAGTACTTC
>TRBJ1-6|TRBD1|few|TRBV5-4
CASSSSMTGVDSPLHF
TGTGCCAGCAGCTCCTCGATGACAGGGGTGGATTCACCCCTCCACTTT
>TRBJ1-1|.|.|TRBV11-1
CASSVNQVHTEAFF
TGTGCCAGCAGCGTAAATCAGGTTCACACTGAAGCTTTCTTT
>TRBJ2-5|.|.|TRBV29-1
CSVQKWMETQYF
TGCAGCGTTCAAAAGTGGATGGAGACCCAGTACTTC
>TRBJ2-3|TRBD2|few|TRBV7-9
CASSLLMGGGNTDTQYF
TGTGCCAGCAGCTTATTAATGGGCGGGGGTAACACAGATACGCAGTATTTT
>TRBJ2-7|TRBD1|.|TRBV4-3
CASSQVFGDRVYEQYF
TGCGCCAGCAGCCAAGTTTTCGGAGACAGGGTCTACGAGCAGTACTTC
>TRBJ1-1|.|.|TRBV29-1
CSVPASFMNTEAFF
TGCAGCGTTCCGGCATCCTTTATGAACACTGAAGCTTTCTTT
>TRBJ1-6|.|.|TRBV6-6
CASSYREHNSPLHF
TGTGCCAGCAGTTACAGGGAACACAATTCACCCCTCCACTTT
>TRBJ2-7|.|.|TRBV6-1
CASSEGRGTSYEQYF
TGTGCCAGCAGTGAAGGGCGGGGAACCTCTTACGAGCAGTACTTC
>TRBJ2-5|.|.|TRBV10-1
CASSESGHEETQYF
TGCGCCAGCAGTGAGTCCGGACACGAGGAGACCCAGTACTTC
>TRBJ1-2|TRBD1|.|TRBV4-2
CASSQVADGTGGSFGYTF
TGTGCCAGCAGCCAAGTTGCTGACGGGACAGGGGGCTCCTTTGGCTACACCTTC
>TRBJ1-2|.|.|TRBV30
CACRQDDNYGYTF
TGTGCCTGTCGACAGGATGATAACTATGGCTACACCTTC
>TRBJ2-7|TRBD1|.|TRBV5-1
CASTFGQGRFDEQYF
TGCGCCAGCACCTTCGGACAGGGTCGGTTCGACGAGCAGTACTTC
>TRBJ2-7|.|.|TRBV2
CASSESSYEQYF
TGTGCCAGCAGTGAGAGCTCCTACGAGCAGTACTTC
>TRBJ1-2|TRBD1|.|TRBV25-1
CASSAPGGVGYGYTF
TGTGCCAGCAGTGCCCCAGGGGGCGTTGGCTATGGCTACACCTTC
>TRBJ2-3|.|.|TRBV13
CASSLGEGTDTQYF
TGTGCCAGCAGCTTAGGGGAGGGCACAGATACGCAGTATTTT
>TRBJ2-2|TRBD2|.|TRBV9
CASSPLKRGHLNTGELFF
TGTGCCAGCAGCCCACTAAAGCGGGGCCACTTGAACACCGGGGAGCTGTTTTTT
>TRBJ1-6|TRBD1|.|TRBV4-3
CASSQEGQGNSPLHF
TGCGCCAGCAGCCAAGAGGGACAGGGTAATTCACCCCTCCACTTT
>TRBJ1-5|TRBD1|.|TRBV4-2
CASSPPGQDHQPQHF
TGTGCCAGCAGCCCTCCTGGACAGGACCATCAGCCCCAGCATTTT
>TRBJ2-1|TRBD1|.|TRBV30
CAWNRGSNNEQFF
TGTGCCTGGAACAGGGGGTCAAACAATGAGCAGTTCTTC
>TRBJ2-3|.|few|TRBV10-1
CASSEVGEDTQYF
TGCGCCAGCAGTGAGGTAGGGGAGGATACGCAGTATTTT
>TRBJ1-6|.|.|TRBV7-9
CASSRIQDNSPLHF
TGTGCCAGCAGCCGGATCCAGGATAATTCACCCCTCCACTTT
>TRBJ1-2|.|.|TRBV10-2
CASSESPDYGYTF
TGCGCCAGCAGTGAGTCTCCAGACTATGGCTACACCTTC
>TRBJ1-6|.|.|TRBV5-8
CASSQQGLNSPLHF
TGTGCCAGCAGCCAACAGGGTTTGAATTCACCCCTCCACTTT
>TRBJ2-3|TRBD2|.|TRBV13
CASSSGLAGIDTQYF
TGTGCCAGCAGCTCGGGACTAGCGGGGATAGATACGCAGTATTTT
>TRBJ2-7|.|.|TRBV6-1
CASSEVGESEQYF
TGTGCCAGCAGTGAAGTAGGGGAAAGCGAGCAGTACTTC
>TRBJ1-1|TRBD1|.|TRBV29-1
CSARTGTEAFF
TGCAGCGCCCGGACAGGGACTGAAGCTTTCTTT
>TRBJ2-1|.|.|TRBV9
CASSPGTTTYNEQFF
TGTGCCAGCAGCCCCGGGACAACCACCTACAATGAGCAGTTCTTC
>TRBJ2-6|.|.|TRBV2
CASSRNIPSGANVLTF
TGTGCCAGCAGCCGGAACATCCCCTCTGGGGCCAACGTCCTGACTTTC
>TRBJ2-1|.|.|TRBV5-1
CASSFFAGSSYNEQFF
TGCGCCAGCAGCTTTTTCGCGGGGAGCTCCTACAATGAGCAGTTCTTC
>TRBJ2-1|.|.|TRBV30
CAWSVRGGNEQFF
TGTGCCTGGAGTGTCCGGGGAGGCAATGAGCAGTTCTTC